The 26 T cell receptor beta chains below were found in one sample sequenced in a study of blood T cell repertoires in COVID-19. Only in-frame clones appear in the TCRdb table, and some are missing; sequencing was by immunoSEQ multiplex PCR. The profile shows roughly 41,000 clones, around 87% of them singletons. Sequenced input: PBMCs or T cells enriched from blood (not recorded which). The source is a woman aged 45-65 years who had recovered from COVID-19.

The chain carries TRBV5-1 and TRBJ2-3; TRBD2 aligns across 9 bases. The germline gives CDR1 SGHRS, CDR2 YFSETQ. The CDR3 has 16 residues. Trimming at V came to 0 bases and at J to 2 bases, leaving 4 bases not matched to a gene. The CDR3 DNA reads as TGCGCCAGCAGCTTGGTGCTAGCGGGGAACACAGATACGCAGTATTTT. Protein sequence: CASSLVLAGNTDTQYF.

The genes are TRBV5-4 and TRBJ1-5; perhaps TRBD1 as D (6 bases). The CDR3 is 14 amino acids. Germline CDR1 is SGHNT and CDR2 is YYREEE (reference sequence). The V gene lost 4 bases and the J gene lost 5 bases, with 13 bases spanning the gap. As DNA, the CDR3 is TGTGCCAGCAGCCTGGGGGGGCCAGATCAGCCCCAGCATTTT. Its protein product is CASSLGGPDQPQHF.

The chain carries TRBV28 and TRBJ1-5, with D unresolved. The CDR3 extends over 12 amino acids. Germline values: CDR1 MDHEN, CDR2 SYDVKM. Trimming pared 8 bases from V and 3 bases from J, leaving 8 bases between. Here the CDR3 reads CASEQNNQPQHF. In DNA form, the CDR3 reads TGTGCCAGCGAACAGAACAATCAGCCCCAGCATTTT. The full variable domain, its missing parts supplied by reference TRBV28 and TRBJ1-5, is DVKVTQSSRYLVKRTGEKVFLECVQDMDHENMFWYRQDPGLGLRLIYFSYDVKMKEKGDIPEGYSVSREKKERFSLILESASTNQTSMYLCASEQNNQPQHFGDGTRLSIL.

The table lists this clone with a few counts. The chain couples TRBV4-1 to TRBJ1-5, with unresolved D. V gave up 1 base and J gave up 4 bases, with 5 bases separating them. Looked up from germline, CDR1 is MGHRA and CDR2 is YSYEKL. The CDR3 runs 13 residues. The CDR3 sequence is CASSQGLNQPQHF. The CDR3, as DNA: TGCGCCAGCAGCCAAGGACTTAATCAGCCCCAGCATTTT.

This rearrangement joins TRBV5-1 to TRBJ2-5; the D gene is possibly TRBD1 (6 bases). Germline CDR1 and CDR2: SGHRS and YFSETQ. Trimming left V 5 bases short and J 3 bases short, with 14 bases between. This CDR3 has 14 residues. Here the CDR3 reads CASRTARTEETQYF. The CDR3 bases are TGCGCCAGCAGGACCGCCAGGACAGAAGAGACCCAGTACTTC.

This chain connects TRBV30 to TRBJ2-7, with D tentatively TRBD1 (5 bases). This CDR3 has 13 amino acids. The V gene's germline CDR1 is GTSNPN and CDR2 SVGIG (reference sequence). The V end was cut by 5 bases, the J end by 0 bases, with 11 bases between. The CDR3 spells CAWVGLPSYEQYF. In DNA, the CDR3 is TGTGCCTGGGTGGGGCTCCCCTCCTACGAGCAGTACTTC. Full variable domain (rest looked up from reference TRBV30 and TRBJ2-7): SQTIHQWPATLVQPVGSPLSLECTVEGTSNPNLYWYRQAAGRGLQLLFYSVGIGQISSEVPQNLSASRPQDRQFILSSKKLLLSDSGFYLCAWVGLPSYEQYFGPGTRLTVT.

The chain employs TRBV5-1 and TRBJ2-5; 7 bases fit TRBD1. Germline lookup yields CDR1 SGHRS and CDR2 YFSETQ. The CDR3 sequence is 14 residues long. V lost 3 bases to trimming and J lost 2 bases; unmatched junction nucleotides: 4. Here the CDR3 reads CASSSGQVQETQYF. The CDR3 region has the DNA TGCGCCAGCAGCTCCGGACAGGTACAAGAGACCCAGTACTTC.

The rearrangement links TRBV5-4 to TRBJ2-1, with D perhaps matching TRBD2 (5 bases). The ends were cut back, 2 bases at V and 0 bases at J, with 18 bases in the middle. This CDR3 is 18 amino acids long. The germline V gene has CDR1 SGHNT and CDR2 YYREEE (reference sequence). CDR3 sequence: CASSFRQIGMFSYNEQFF. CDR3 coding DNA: TGTGCCAGCAGCTTTCGTCAGATCGGGATGTTCTCCTACAATGAGCAGTTCTTC.

The CDR3 region is CASRMGSGNIQYF. In nucleotides, the CDR3 is TGTGCCAGCAGGATGGGCTCTGGAAACATTCAGTACTTC. This sequence joins TRBV27 and TRBJ2-4; D not resolved. In germline, CDR1 is MNHEY, CDR2 SMNVEV (reference sequence). Trimming took 6 bases from V and 6 from J, leaving 12 bases between them. The CDR3 spans 13 residues.

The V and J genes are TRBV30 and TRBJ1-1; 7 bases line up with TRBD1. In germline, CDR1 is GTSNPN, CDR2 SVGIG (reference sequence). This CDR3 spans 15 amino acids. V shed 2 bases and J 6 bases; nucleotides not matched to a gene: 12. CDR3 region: CAWSKLRTGLPEAFF. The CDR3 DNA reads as TGTGCCTGGAGTAAACTTAGGACAGGCCTCCCTGAAGCTTTCTTT.

CDR3 DNA: TGTGCCAGCAGTGGCTCCTATTTGAGCTTGCGGGCGAGCCGTCGAGAGCAGTACTTC. Protein product: CASSGSYLSLRASRREQYF. The V and J genes are TRBV6-1 and TRBJ2-7; D possibly corresponds to TRBD2 (5 bases). The CDR3 has 19 amino acids. Germline V gives CDR1 MNHNS, CDR2 SASEGT. Deletions cut 4 bases from V and 7 bases from J, with 32 bases between.

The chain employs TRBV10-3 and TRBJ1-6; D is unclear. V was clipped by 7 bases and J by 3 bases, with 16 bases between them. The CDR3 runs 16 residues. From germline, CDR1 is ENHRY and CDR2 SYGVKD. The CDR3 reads CAIKGSGDFYNSPLHF. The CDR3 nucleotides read TGTGCCATCAAGGGAAGCGGAGACTTCTATAATTCACCCCTCCACTTT.

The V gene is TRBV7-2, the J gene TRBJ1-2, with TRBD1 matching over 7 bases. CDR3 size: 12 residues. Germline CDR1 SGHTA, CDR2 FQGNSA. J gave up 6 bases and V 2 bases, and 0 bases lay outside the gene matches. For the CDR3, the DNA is TGTGCCAGCAGCTTAAGGGGGCATGGCTACACCTTC. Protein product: CASSLRGHGYTF.

CDR3 amino acids: CASRFRADGYTF. CDR3 coding DNA: TGTGCCAGTAGGTTCAGGGCAGATGGCTACACCTTC. This chain joins TRBV19 and TRBJ1-2; TRBD1 might be the D (5 bases). The CDR3 is made up of 12 amino acids. Germline V gene sequence: CDR1 LNHDA, CDR2 SQIVND (reference sequence). V lost 6 bases, J lost 6 bases, and 11 bases lay in between.

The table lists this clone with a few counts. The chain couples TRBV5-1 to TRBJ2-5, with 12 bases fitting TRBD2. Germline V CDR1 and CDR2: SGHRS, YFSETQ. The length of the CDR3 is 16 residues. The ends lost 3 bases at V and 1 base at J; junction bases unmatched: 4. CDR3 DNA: TGCGCCAGCAGCTACGCTAGCGGGGGGGTCCAAGAGACCCAGTACTTC. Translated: CASSYASGGVQETQYF.

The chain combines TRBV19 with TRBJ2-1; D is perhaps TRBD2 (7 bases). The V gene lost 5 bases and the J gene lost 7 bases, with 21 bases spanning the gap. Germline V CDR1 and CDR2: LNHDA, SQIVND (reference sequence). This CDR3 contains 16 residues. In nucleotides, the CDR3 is TGTGCCAGTAGTCAATGGGAGGGGGTGATTGGGAATGAGCAGTTCTTC. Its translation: CASSQWEGVIGNEQFF.

For the CDR3, the DNA is TGTGCCAGCAGTGCCCGGCTAGCGGGGATACCTTACAATGAGCAGTTCTTC. It specifies CASSARLAGIPYNEQFF. The V call is TRBV2, the J call TRBJ2-1; 9 bases fit TRBD2. There are 17 residues in the CDR3. V gave up 4 bases and J gave up 4 bases; unmatched junction bases: 11. CDR1 SNHLY and CDR2 FYNNEI come from the germline V gene.

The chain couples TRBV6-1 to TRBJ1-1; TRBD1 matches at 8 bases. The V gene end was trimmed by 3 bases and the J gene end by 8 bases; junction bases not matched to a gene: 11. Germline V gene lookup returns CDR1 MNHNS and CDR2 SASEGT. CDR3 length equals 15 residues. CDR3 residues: CASSETGVGVGEAFF. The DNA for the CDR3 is TGTGCCAGCAGTGAGACAGGGGTAGGGGTCGGAGAAGCTTTCTTT.

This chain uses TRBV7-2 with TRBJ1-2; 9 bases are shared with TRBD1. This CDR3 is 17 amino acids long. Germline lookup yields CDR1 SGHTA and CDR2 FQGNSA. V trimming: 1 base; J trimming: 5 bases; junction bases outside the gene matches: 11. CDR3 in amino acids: CASSLVTGQGRPYGYTF. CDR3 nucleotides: TGTGCCAGCAGCTTAGTTACGGGACAGGGACGGCCGTATGGCTACACCTTC.

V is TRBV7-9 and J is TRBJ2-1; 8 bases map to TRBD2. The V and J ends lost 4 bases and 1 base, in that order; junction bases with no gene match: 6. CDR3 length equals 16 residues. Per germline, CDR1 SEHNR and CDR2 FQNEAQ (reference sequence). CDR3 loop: CASSYGGALSYNEQFF. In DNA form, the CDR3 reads TGTGCCAGCAGCTACGGGGGGGCCTTATCCTACAATGAGCAGTTCTTC.

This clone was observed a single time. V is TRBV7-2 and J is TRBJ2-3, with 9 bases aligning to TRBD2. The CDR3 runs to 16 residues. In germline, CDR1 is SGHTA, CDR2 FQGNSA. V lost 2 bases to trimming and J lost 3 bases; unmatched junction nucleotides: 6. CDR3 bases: TGTGCCAGCAGCTTATTCGGCGGGGGGGCTACAGATACGCAGTATTTT. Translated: CASSLFGGGATDTQYF.

Here the CDR3 reads CATSRDPEVNTEAFF. The CDR3 nucleotides are TGTGCCACCAGCAGAGATCCGGAGGTGAACACTGAAGCTTTCTTT. This chain links TRBV15 with TRBJ1-1; D not certain. Trimming pared 0 bases from V and 0 bases from J, leaving 8 bases between. Germline loops: CDR1 LNHNV, CDR2 YYDKDF (reference sequence). The CDR3 is 15 residues long.

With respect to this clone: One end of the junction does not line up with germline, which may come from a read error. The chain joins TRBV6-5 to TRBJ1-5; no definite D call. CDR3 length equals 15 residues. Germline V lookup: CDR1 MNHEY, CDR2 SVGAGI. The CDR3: CASNPSGPSDQPQHF. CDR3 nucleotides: TGTGCCAGCAACCCCTCGGGTCCTAGCGATCAGCCCCAGCATTTT.

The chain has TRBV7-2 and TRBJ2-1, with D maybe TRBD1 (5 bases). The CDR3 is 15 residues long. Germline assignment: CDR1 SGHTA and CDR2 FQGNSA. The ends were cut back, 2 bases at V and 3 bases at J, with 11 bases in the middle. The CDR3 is CASSLIGVSYNEQFF. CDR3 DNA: TGTGCCAGCAGCTTAATAGGGGTTAGCTACAATGAGCAGTTCTTC.

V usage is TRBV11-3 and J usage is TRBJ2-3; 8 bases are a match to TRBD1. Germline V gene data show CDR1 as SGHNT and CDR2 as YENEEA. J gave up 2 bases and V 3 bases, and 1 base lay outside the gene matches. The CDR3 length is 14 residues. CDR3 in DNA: TGTGCCAGCAGCTTGGGACAGGCCACAGATACGCAGTATTTT. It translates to CASSLGQATDTQYF. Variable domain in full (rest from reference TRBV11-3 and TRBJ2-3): EAGVVQSPRYKIIEKKQPVAFWCNPISGHNTLYWYLQNLGQGPELLIRYENEEAVDDSQLPKDRFSAERLKGVDSTLKIQPAELGDSAVYLCASSLGQATDTQYFGPGTRLTVL.

The CDR3 loop reads CASASAAYNEQFF. The CDR3 coding sequence is TGTGCCTCCGCTAGCGCCGCTTACAATGAGCAGTTCTTC. V usage is TRBV30 and J usage is TRBJ2-1; possibly TRBD2 for D (6 bases). Germline V gene sequence: CDR1 GTSNPN, CDR2 SVGIG (reference sequence). This CDR3 is built from 13 residues. V dropped 7 bases and J dropped 4 bases, with 14 bases sitting between them.